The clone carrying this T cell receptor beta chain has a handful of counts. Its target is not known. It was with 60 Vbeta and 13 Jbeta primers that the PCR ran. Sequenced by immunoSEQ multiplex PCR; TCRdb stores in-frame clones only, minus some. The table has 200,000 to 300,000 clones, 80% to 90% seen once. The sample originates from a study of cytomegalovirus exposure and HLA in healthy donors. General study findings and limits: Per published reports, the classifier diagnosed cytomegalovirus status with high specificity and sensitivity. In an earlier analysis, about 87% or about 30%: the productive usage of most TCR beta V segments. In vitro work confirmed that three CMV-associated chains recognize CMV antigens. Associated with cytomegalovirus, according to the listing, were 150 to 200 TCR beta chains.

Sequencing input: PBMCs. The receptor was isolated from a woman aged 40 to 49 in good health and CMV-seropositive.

For the CDR3, the DNA is TGTGCCAGTAGTATCCAGGCTTTGGGACAGGAATCGCGAGGCTACACCTTC. Its translation: CASSIQALGQESRGYTF. The V gene is TRBV19, the J gene TRBJ1-2, with TRBD1 matching over 8 bases. The ends lost 3 bases at V and 8 bases at J; junction bases unmatched: 17. Looked up from germline, CDR1 is LNHDA and CDR2 is SQIVND (reference sequence). The CDR3 has 17 amino acids.